One and the same sample provided the 30 T cell receptor beta chains below, sequenced in a study of blood T cells in healthy people across ages. Combining a sample-barcoded 5' primer with a J-beta primer mix, a second PCR ran for roughly 7 to 11 cycles. TCRdb reanalysed the 5' RACE reads using MiXCR and keeps one entry per CDR3 protein. The table has fewer than 2,000,000 distinct CDR3 sequences, about two fifths seen once. Sequenced: blood. Every receptor here comes from a human donor in good health.

The V and J genes are TRBV3-1 and TRBJ2-7; possibly TRBD1 or TRBD2 for D (6 bases each). Trimming took off 4 bases at V and 3 bases at J, with 16 bases between the two ends. The CDR3 has 15 amino acids. The germline V gene encodes CDR1 LGHDT and CDR2 YNNKEL (reference sequence). Here the CDR3 DNA reads TGTGCCAGCAGCCCTCAAGTAGGAGGGGGCTACGAGCAGTACTTC. This sequence encodes CASSPQVGGGYEQYF.

The chain is built from TRBV3-1 and TRBJ2-4; the D is unclear. V was cut by 3 bases and J by 8 bases, with 5 bases left in between. This CDR3 is built from 11 residues. Germline CDR1 reads LGHDT; CDR2 reads YNNKEL (reference sequence). This CDR3 is CASSHNHIQYF. Written as DNA, the CDR3 is TGTGCCAGCAGCCACAACCACATTCAGTACTTC.

This clonotype appeared many times. The gene calls are TRBV27 and TRBJ2-1; 7 nucleotides align to TRBD2. The germline CDR1 and CDR2 sequences are MNHEY and SMNVEV (reference sequence). The CDR3 length is 15 residues. V was pared by 6 bases and J by 2 bases, with 7 bases of the junction left unmatched. The CDR3 DNA follows: TGTGCCAGCAGAGAACTAGCGACTCCCTACAATGAGCAGTTCTTC. This translates into CASRELATPYNEQFF.

This clonotype occurred a few times. The CDR3 DNA follows: TGCAGTGCTCATACGGGACATATCTTTTCGGGCAATCAGCCCCAGCATTTT. Translation: CSAHTGHIFSGNQPQHF. The chain carries TRBV20-1 and TRBJ1-5; D possibly corresponds to TRBD1 (6 bases). The CDR3 spans 17 residues. Germline CDR1 and CDR2: DFQATT and SNEGSKA (reference sequence). V was pared by 5 bases and J by 2 bases, with 22 bases between.

The CDR3 loop is CASSNRSSETQYF. The DNA of the CDR3 is TGTGCCAGTAGTAATCGGAGTTCAGAGACCCAGTACTTC. The V gene is TRBV19, the J gene TRBJ2-5; no clear D gene. Trimming left V 4 bases short and J 4 bases short, with 10 bases between. Per germline, CDR1 LNHDA and CDR2 SQIVND (reference sequence). CDR3 length: 13 amino acids.

This clonotype turned up a few times. The chain has TRBV5-6 and TRBJ1-2; perhaps TRBD1 as D (5 bases). V lost 0 bases, J lost 4 bases, and 13 bases lay in between. Germline CDR1 SGHDT, CDR2 YYEEEE. The CDR3 totals 15 residues. CDR3 amino acids: CASSLAGDRAYGYTF. The CDR3 nucleotides read TGTGCCAGCAGCTTGGCCGGAGACAGAGCCTATGGCTACACCTTC.

The table lists this clonotype with a few counts. This sequence joins TRBV2 and TRBJ2-5, with D uncertain. The end of the DNA is better explained by TRBJ2-7, so the J call may be wrong. The CDR3 length is 12 residues. Germline V gene data show CDR1 as SNHLY and CDR2 as FYNNEI. The CDR3 DNA reads TGTGCCAGCAAAGTCAGAGCCTACGAGCAGTACTTC. It is translated as CASKVRAYEQYF.

This clonotype was counted only a few times. This chain links TRBV20-1 with TRBJ2-3, with D hard to call. Between the trimmed V and J ends, which lost 1 base and 3 bases, there was a span of 8 bases. Germline CDR1 and CDR2: DFQATT and SNEGSKA (reference sequence). CDR3 length equals 13 residues. The CDR3 DNA reads TGCAGTGCTAGAGCGGTAGGGACAGATACGCAGTATTTT. It codes for CSARAVGTDTQYF.

The chain combines TRBV3-1 with TRBJ2-1; the D call may be TRBD1 or TRBD2 (5 bases each). The CDR3 consists of 16 residues. Germline CDR1 and CDR2: LGHDT and YNNKEL (reference sequence). The V end was cut by 0 bases, the J end by 8 bases, with 17 bases between. CDR3 bases: TGTGCCAGCAGCCAAGAATGGGGCAGCTGGGGGTATGAGCAGTTCTTC. It specifies CASSQEWGSWGYEQFF.

This clonotype was recorded a few times. The chain links TRBV6-2 or TRBV6-3 to TRBJ1-5; D not certain. Germline V gene data show CDR1 as MNHEY and CDR2 as SVGEGT. CDR3 length: 15 residues. V shed 6 bases and J shed 3 bases, with 15 bases lying between them. The CDR3 DNA reads as TGTGCCAGCAGAGAGTTGGGAGGGAACAATCAGCCCCAGCATTTT. Protein: CASRELGGNNQPQHF.

This clonotype was observed a handful of times. The genes are TRBV20-1 and TRBJ1-4; D gene uncertain. Trimming stripped 1 base from V and 0 bases from J, with 12 bases between. The CDR3 sequence is 16 residues long. Looked up from germline, CDR1 is DFQATT and CDR2 is SNEGSKA (reference sequence). The CDR3 spells CSARVPRHATNEKLFF. CDR3 DNA sequence: TGCAGTGCTAGAGTTCCCCGGCATGCAACTAATGAAAAACTGTTTTTT.

This clonotype was observed a handful of times. CDR3 sequence reads: CASSLRQGILGETQYF. CDR3 nucleotide sequence: TGTGCCAGCAGTTTGAGGCAGGGGATCCTTGGAGAGACCCAGTACTTC. The chain employs TRBV27 and TRBJ2-7; possibly TRBD1 for D (6 bases). TRBJ2-5 explains the end of the DNA better; the J call may be wrong. Germline V gene lookup returns CDR1 MNHEY and CDR2 SMNVEV (reference sequence). This CDR3 region has 16 residues.

The rearrangement links TRBV20-1 to TRBJ2-1; 7 bases line up with TRBD2. This CDR3 comprises 12 residues. Germline-derived CDR1 and CDR2 are DFQATT and SNEGSKA (reference sequence). The J segment lost 7 bases and the V segment lost 6 bases, leaving 6 bases of the junction unmatched. The CDR3 DNA is TGCAGTGCCGCAGTGGGAGGGAATGAGCAGTTCTTC. Its protein product is CSAAVGGNEQFF.

The chain joins TRBV12-3 or TRBV12-4 to TRBJ1-1, with 9 bases fitting TRBD1. This CDR3 is 14 amino acids long. The J segment lost 11 bases and the V segment lost 6 bases, leaving 13 bases of the junction unmatched. The CDR3 sequence: CASRSTGTGYTAFF. The CDR3 nucleotides read TGTGCCAGCAGGTCGACCGGGACAGGGTATACGGCTTTCTTT.

V is TRBV10-3 and J is TRBJ1-1; D call uncertain. The V end lost 6 bases, the J end lost 7 bases, and 18 bases lay between the germline ends. Germline V gene data show CDR1 as ENHRY and CDR2 as SYGVKD. There are 14 residues in the CDR3. The CDR3 nucleotides read TGTGCCATCAGGGTTCCAGGACGATATGTTGAAGCTTTCTTT. Residues: CAIRVPGRYVEAFF.

Details on this clonotype: At one end, the junction sequence differs from germline, possibly due to a read error. This sequence joins TRBV7-2 and TRBJ1-1; D is ambiguous. This CDR3 has 13 amino acids. Germline lookup yields CDR1 SGHTA and CDR2 FQGNSA. The CDR3 DNA is TGTGCCAGCAGCCCGGACCCGAACACTGTAGCTTTCTTT. This gives the protein CASSPDPNTVAFF.

The rearrangement joins TRBV3-1 to TRBJ1-1; no firm D call. CDR1 is LGHDT, CDR2 YNNKEL, per germline (reference sequence). The CDR3 is 13 amino acids. The V gene lost 2 bases and the J gene lost 5 bases, with 9 bases spanning the gap. CDR3 coding DNA: TGTGCCAGCAGCCAATATCGGGGAACTGAAGCTTTCTTT. Its translation: CASSQYRGTEAFF.

The CDR3 spells CASSSGGLSETQYF. The CDR3 DNA reads as TGCGCCAGCAGTAGCGGGGGCCTTTCAGAGACCCAGTACTTC. The chain uses TRBV4-3 and TRBJ2-5, with 9 positions matching TRBD2. The V and J ends lost 6 bases and 4 bases, in that order; junction bases with no gene match: 6. The CDR3 loop spans 14 amino acids. Germline-derived CDR1 and CDR2 are LGHNA and YSLEER.

This chain connects TRBV6-5 to TRBJ2-1; no clear D. The ends were cut back, 1 base at V and 8 bases at J, with 21 bases in the middle. Germline CDR1 and CDR2: MNHEY and SVGAGI. This CDR3 comprises 17 residues. CDR3 residues: CASSYLSPRSSGDEQFF. CDR3 sequence (DNA): TGTGCCAGCAGTTACTTATCCCCTAGGTCGTCCGGTGATGAGCAGTTCTTC.

The V and J genes are TRBV7-2 and TRBJ1-1, with D uncertain. V lost 5 bases to trimming and J lost 7 bases, with 8 bases between them. This CDR3 spans 11 amino acids. Germline loops: CDR1 SGHTA, CDR2 FQGNSA. The CDR3 loop is CASSPGFEAFF. CDR3 coding DNA: TGTGCCAGCAGCCCCGGGTTTGAAGCTTTCTTT.

This clonotype was picked up a small number of times. This chain links TRBV27 with TRBJ2-1, with D perhaps TRBD2 (6 bases). Germline values: CDR1 MNHEY, CDR2 SMNVEV (reference sequence). The length of the CDR3 is 15 residues. The ends were cut back, 8 bases at V and 7 bases at J, with 21 bases in the middle. The chain's CDR3 is CASGITGLGINEQFF. The DNA for the CDR3 is TGTGCCAGCGGGATCACGGGACTTGGAATTAATGAGCAGTTCTTC.

V gene TRBV20-1 combines with J gene TRBJ2-3, with D perhaps assigned TRBD1 or TRBD2 (6 bases each). Germline CDR1 reads DFQATT; CDR2 reads SNEGSKA (reference sequence). V was trimmed by 5 bases and J by 5 bases, leaving 17 bases between them. This CDR3 region has 14 residues. CDR3 sequence reads: CSASEGVGGDTQYF. In DNA, the CDR3 is TGCAGTGCTTCCGAGGGGGTGGGAGGAGATACGCAGTATTTT.

V and J are TRBV24-1 and TRBJ2-3; TRBD2 matches at 8 bases. Germline CDR1 and CDR2: KGHDR and SFDVKD. The CDR3 covers 15 residues. Trimming at V came to 3 bases and at J to 5 bases, leaving 6 bases not matched to a gene. For the CDR3, the DNA is TGTGCCACCAGTGATCCAAAGCGGGGGAAAGATACGCAGTATTTT. Protein: CATSDPKRGKDTQYF.

The V gene is TRBV25-1, the J gene TRBJ2-7; 7 bases align to TRBD1. This CDR3 has 15 amino acids. The ends lost 3 bases at V and 4 bases at J; junction bases unmatched: 9. Germline V gene sequence: CDR1 MGHDK, CDR2 SYGVNS. In DNA form, the CDR3 reads TGTGCCAGCAGTGAGCAAGGGGGCAGGGGATACGAGCAGTACTTC. This encodes CASSEQGGRGYEQYF.

This clonotype appeared a single time. The chain carries TRBV28 and TRBJ1-2; D is perhaps TRBD1 (5 bases). Looked up from germline, CDR1 is MDHEN and CDR2 is SYDVKM. The CDR3 contains 13 residues. V lost 10 bases, J lost 4 bases, and 16 bases lay in between. This chain's CDR3 is CATLETDVYGYTF. The DNA of the CDR3 is TGTGCCACCCTAGAGACAGACGTCTATGGCTACACCTTC.

The chain recombines TRBV7-2 with TRBJ2-7; the match to TRBD2 covers 11 bases. Trimming removed 1 base from V and 2 bases from J; junction bases left unmatched: 10. CDR1 SGHTA and CDR2 FQGNSA come from the germline V gene. The CDR3 covers 18 residues. CDR3 in amino acids: CASSLDPGLAAEPYEQYF. The DNA for the CDR3 is TGTGCCAGCAGCTTAGACCCGGGACTAGCGGCCGAACCCTACGAGCAGTACTTC.

The chain recombines TRBV12-3 or TRBV12-4 with TRBJ1-6, with 7 bases identical to TRBD1. There are 13 residues in the CDR3. V lost 2 bases, J lost 13 bases, and 5 bases stayed unmatched. CDR3 nucleotides: TGTGCCAGCAGTTTAACTGAGGGGGCGCCCCTCCACTTT. It specifies CASSLTEGAPLHF.

The chain joins TRBV20-1 to TRBJ2-7; a possible D gene is TRBD1 (5 bases). Germline V lookup: CDR1 DFQATT, CDR2 SNEGSKA (reference sequence). CDR3 length: 13 amino acids. V lost 1 base and J lost 2, with 9 bases in between. CDR3: CSARATGTYEQYF. Here the CDR3 DNA reads TGCAGTGCTAGAGCTACAGGAACCTACGAGCAGTACTTC.

This clonotype was seen a few times. The gene calls are TRBV7-2 and TRBJ1-6; TRBD1 matches at 10 bases. Losses at the gene ends were 4 bases for V and 0 bases for J; bases not matched to a gene: 3. CDR1 and CDR2 from the germline V gene are SGHTA and FQGNSA. The CDR3 is made up of 17 amino acids. This CDR3 reads CASSSRTGGSYNSPLHF. CDR3 sequence (DNA): TGTGCCAGCAGCTCTAGGACAGGGGGCTCCTATAATTCACCCCTCCACTTT. Using reference TRBV7-2 and TRBJ1-6 for the parts outside the CDR3, the full variable domain is GAGVSQSPSNKVTEKGKDVELRCDPISGHTALYWYRQSLGQGLEFLIYFQGNSAPDKSGLPSDRFSAERTGGSVSTLTIQRTQQEDSAVYLCASSSRTGGSYNSPLHFGNGTRLTVT.

This clonotype was detected only a few times. This rearrangement joins TRBV4-1 to TRBJ2-6; 9 positions agree with TRBD1. CDR3 size: 18 residues. Trimming took 3 bases from V and 2 from J; bases not matched to a gene: 8. The germline gives CDR1 MGHRA, CDR2 YSYEKL. CDR3: CASSQKDRGLTGANVLTF. CDR3 nucleotides: TGCGCCAGCAGCCAGAAGGACAGGGGACTGACTGGGGCCAACGTCCTGACTTTC.